These T cell receptor beta chains were read from a single sample in a study of T cell repertoires in cytomegalovirus infection. Which antigens these TCRs recognize remains unknown. TCRdb re-derived calls from the reads in MiXCR, one entry per CDR3 protein. Counted here are 900,000 to 950,000 distinct CDR3 sequences, approximately 31% occurring once; the ten biggest clones make up roughly 13%. Sample: cultured CD8+ T cells from PBMCs, taken from culture after CMV antigen stimulation. These receptors originate from a human donor in good health (CMV status not recorded). Some clones in this sample may be carry-over from other donors' samples. The CDR3 runs from the conserved cysteine through the conserved F or W. D genes are given only for firm matches. The size field is filled for only some rows; it gives once, few, many or a size class.

size: NA; V: TRBV4-1; D: NA; J: TRBJ2-3; DNA: TGCGCCAGCAGCTTAAGAGTTGTCGAGCGCACAGATACGCAGTATTTT; CDR3: CASSLRVVERTDTQYF
size: few; V: TRBV6-5; D: NA; J: TRBJ1-2; DNA: TGTGCCAGCAGTTTTGGACAGAGTTATGGCTACACCTTC; CDR3: CASSFGQSYGYTF
size: NA; V: TRBV7-3; D: TRBD1; J: TRBJ2-7; DNA: TGTGCCAGCAGCTTCGGACAGGATCCTAACTTC; CDR3: CASSFGQDPNF
size: NA; V: TRBV15; D: NA; J: TRBJ1-2; DNA: TGTGCCACCAGCAGAGATCGGGAAAACTATGGCTACACCTTC; CDR3: CATSRDRENYGYTF
size: NA; V: TRBV13; D: TRBD2; J: TRBJ2-1; DNA: TGTGCCAGCAGCTTAGGCCTAGCGGGAGCCCTAGAGCAGTTCTTC; CDR3: CASSLGLAGALEQFF
size: NA; V: TRBV4-1; D: NA; J: TRBJ1-2; DNA: TGCGCCAGCAGCCAATTCGGGACATATTATGGCTACACCTTC; CDR3: CASSQFGTYYGYTF
size: NA; V: TRBV12-3/TRBV12-4; D: NA; J: TRBJ1-5; DNA: TGTGCCAGCAGTTCTGCCGCGAATCAGCCCCAGCATTTT; CDR3: CASSSAANQPQHF
size: NA; V: TRBV2; D: NA; J: TRBJ1-1; DNA: TGTGCCACCATACAGGGAAGGACTGAAGCTTTCTTT; CDR3: CATIQGRTEAFF
size: few; V: TRBV12-5; D: NA; J: TRBJ1-2; DNA: TGTGCTAGTGGTTCTAGGCAGGACTATGGCTACACCTTC; CDR3: CASGSRQDYGYTF
size: once; V: TRBV5-4; D: TRBD1; J: TRBJ2-5; DNA: TGTGCCAGCAGCTTGGAAGACAGGGGACAAGAGACCCAGTACTTC; CDR3: CASSLEDRGQETQYF
size: few; V: TRBV19; D: NA; J: TRBJ2-5; DNA: TGTGCCAGTAGTCCTAGGGGGATCCAAGAGACCCAGTACTTC; CDR3: CASSPRGIQETQYF
size: NA; V: TRBV11-2; D: TRBD1; J: TRBJ2-2; DNA: TGTGCCAGCAGCTTAGGGGACAGTTACACCGGGGAGCTGTTTTTT; CDR3: CASSLGDSYTGELFF
size: NA; V: TRBV7-9; D: NA; J: TRBJ2-1; DNA: TGTGCCAGCAGCTTAGCGAGGCAGATTCTAGACAATGAGCAGTTCTTC; CDR3: CASSLARQILDNEQFF
size: NA; V: TRBV9; D: NA; J: TRBJ2-1; DNA: TGTGCCAGCAGCGTAGAGGTAGGAATTGAGCAGTTCTTC; CDR3: CASSVEVGIEQFF
size: NA; V: TRBV7-9; D: TRBD2; J: TRBJ2-3; DNA: TGTGCCAGCAGCTCGGGACTAGCGCCCGGTACGCAGTATTTT; CDR3: CASSSGLAPGTQYF
size: few; V: TRBV7-9; D: NA; J: TRBJ1-3; DNA: TGTGCCAGCAGCTCTTCCCGTGGGGGAGGGGACGGAAACACCATATATTTT; CDR3: CASSSSRGGGDGNTIYF
size: NA; V: TRBV12-3/TRBV12-4; D: TRBD1; J: TRBJ1-6; DNA: TGTGCCAGCAGTACTTCCGGGGACAGGCTAAGACCCCTCCACTTT; CDR3: CASSTSGDRLRPLHF
size: NA; V: TRBV6-6; D: TRBD1; J: TRBJ2-3; DNA: TGTGCCAGCAGTTACACAGGACAGGGGGAAATCGGTACGCAGTATTTT; CDR3: CASSYTGQGEIGTQYF
size: NA; V: TRBV27; D: NA; J: TRBJ2-2; DNA: TGTGCCAGCAGTTTATCGTGGCCGGCCGGGGAGCTGTTTTTT; CDR3: CASSLSWPAGELFF
size: NA; V: TRBV27; D: NA; J: TRBJ2-1; DNA: TGTGCCAGCAGTATATATAGCTCCTACAATGAGCAGTTCTTC; CDR3: CASSIYSSYNEQFF
size: NA; V: TRBV6-6; D: TRBD1; J: TRBJ2-7; DNA: TGTGCCAGCATAGAGGGACAGGGAGACCACGAGCAGTACTTC; CDR3: CASIEGQGDHEQYF
size: NA; V: TRBV12-3/TRBV12-4; D: NA; J: TRBJ1-1; DNA: TGTGCCAGCAGTTTATTCGAGACAAGCGACACTGAAGCTTTCTTT; CDR3: CASSLFETSDTEAFF
size: few; V: TRBV6-5; D: TRBD1; J: TRBJ2-3; DNA: TGTGCCAGCAGTTACTCACCGGGACAGGGGTCCACAGATACGCAGTATTTT; CDR3: CASSYSPGQGSTDTQYF
size: once; V: TRBV6-4; D: NA; J: TRBJ1-1; DNA: TGTGCCAGCAGTGACTCCTTCAGTCCCTTCGGGGACACTGAAGCTTTCTTT; CDR3: CASSDSFSPFGDTEAFF
size: many; V: TRBV7-2; D: TRBD1; J: TRBJ1-1; DNA: TGTGCCAGCAGCCTCATTCCCCTACGGACAGGGGTGAAAACTGAAGCTTTCTTT; CDR3: CASSLIPLRTGVKTEAFF
size: few; V: TRBV28; D: NA; J: TRBJ1-5; DNA: TGTGCCAGCAGTTTACGGCATAGCAATCAGCCCCAGCATTTT; CDR3: CASSLRHSNQPQHF
size: few; V: TRBV7-9; D: NA; J: TRBJ2-5; DNA: TGTGCCAGCAGCTTCCCTAGGAACCGGGACGTTCAAGAGACCCAGTACTTC; CDR3: CASSFPRNRDVQETQYF
size: few; V: TRBV20-1; D: NA; J: TRBJ2-3; DNA: TGCAGTGCTAGAGATGGCGGGGTGCAGTATTTT; CDR3: CSARDGGVQYF
size: NA; V: TRBV7-8; D: TRBD1; J: TRBJ1-1; DNA: TGTGCCAGCAGCTTCGGGACAGGAGACGAAGCTTTCTTT; CDR3: CASSFGTGDEAFF
size: few; V: TRBV12-3/TRBV12-4; D: TRBD2; J: TRBJ2-2; DNA: TGTGCCAGCAGTGTTGGACTAGCGGGCACCGGGGAGCTGTTTTTT; CDR3: CASSVGLAGTGELFF
size: few; V: TRBV29-1; D: TRBD1; J: TRBJ1-2; DNA: TGCAGCGCAACAGGGGGCCCCTTCTATGGCTACACCTTC; CDR3: CSATGGPFYGYTF
size: few; V: TRBV6-1; D: NA; J: TRBJ2-1; DNA: TGTGCCAGCAGTGAGTATGGCGGGCTAGTGGTCAATGAGCAGTTCTTC; CDR3: CASSEYGGLVVNEQFF
size: NA; V: TRBV9; D: NA; J: TRBJ2-1; DNA: TGTGCCAGCAGCCCCGAACTTTACGCCGGCTCCTACAATGAGCAGTTCTTC; CDR3: CASSPELYAGSYNEQFF
size: NA; V: TRBV7-2; D: NA; J: TRBJ1-1; DNA: TGTGCCAGCAGCTTATTCGGACCTACGAACACTGAAGCTTTCTTT; CDR3: CASSLFGPTNTEAFF
size: NA; V: TRBV6-2/TRBV6-3; D: TRBD1; J: TRBJ1-6; DNA: TGTGCCAGCAGCCGGACAGGGGTGAGGGAACCCCTCCACTTT; CDR3: CASSRTGVREPLHF
size: many; V: TRBV7-9; D: NA; J: TRBJ2-7; DNA: TGTGCCAGCAGCCTTCCGGGACACTACGAGCAGTACTTC; CDR3: CASSLPGHYEQYF
size: few; V: TRBV15; D: TRBD1; J: TRBJ1-2; DNA: TGTGCCACCAGCAGAACACGGACAGGGACCCTTTATGGCTACACCTTC; CDR3: CATSRTRTGTLYGYTF
size: NA; V: TRBV10-2; D: NA; J: TRBJ1-5; DNA: TGCGCCAGCAGTGACGGTGAGCCCCAGCATTTT; CDR3: CASSDGEPQHF
size: NA; V: TRBV24-1; D: NA; J: TRBJ1-2; DNA: TGTGCCACCAGTGATTCAGCCTGGAGTTCTGGCTACACCTTC; CDR3: CATSDSAWSSGYTF
size: NA; V: TRBV5-4; D: NA; J: TRBJ1-1; DNA: TGTGCCAGCAGCTCTGAGTATTTGAACACTGAAGCTTTCTTT; CDR3: CASSSEYLNTEAFF
size: NA; V: TRBV9; D: NA; J: TRBJ1-3; DNA: TGTGCCAGCAGCGTATGGGACCTCCGTGAAACTGGAAACACCATATATTTT; CDR3: CASSVWDLRETGNTIYF
size: NA; V: TRBV27; D: NA; J: TRBJ2-1; DNA: TGTGCCAGCAGTTCCCCGGGGGCGGGCCTCGATAAGCAGTTCTTC; CDR3: CASSSPGAGLDKQFF
size: few; V: TRBV27; D: TRBD1; J: TRBJ1-1; DNA: TGTGCCAGCAGTTTAGAGGGGGCGCGATGGACTGAAGCTTTCTTT; CDR3: CASSLEGARWTEAFF
size: few; V: TRBV6-6; D: NA; J: TRBJ1-1; DNA: TGTGCCAGCAGCAACCACGGGGGTGAGGTGACTTTCTTT; CDR3: CASSNHGGEVTFF
size: NA; V: TRBV6-2/TRBV6-3; D: TRBD2; J: TRBJ2-5; DNA: TGTGCCAGCAGCCGCCCCGCGGAGCGGGGGGCTCAAGAGACCCAGTACTTC; CDR3: CASSRPAERGAQETQYF
size: many; V: TRBV7-2; D: NA; J: TRBJ2-4; DNA: TGTGCCAGCAGCTTAAGGGAAGCCAAAAACATTCAGTACTTC; CDR3: CASSLREAKNIQYF
size: NA; V: TRBV19; D: TRBD1; J: TRBJ2-1; DNA: TGTGCCAGTAGTAACCAACAGGGGTTCTATGAGCAGTTCTTC; CDR3: CASSNQQGFYEQFF
size: NA; V: TRBV19; D: TRBD1; J: TRBJ1-5; DNA: TGTGCCAGTAATTTCTGGGGACAGGGCAATCAGCCCCAGCATTTT; CDR3: CASNFWGQGNQPQHF
size: NA; V: TRBV19; D: NA; J: TRBJ1-2; DNA: TGTGCCAGTAACAGAAATGGCTACACCTTC; CDR3: CASNRNGYTF
size: many; V: TRBV6-1; D: NA; J: TRBJ1-5; DNA: TGTGCCAGCGGGGGTCAGCCCCAGCATTTT; CDR3: CASGGQPQHF
size: few; V: TRBV6-5; D: NA; J: TRBJ2-6; DNA: TGTGCCAGCAGTTATAAGGTTTCCTTCTCTGGGGCCAACGTCCTGACTTTC; CDR3: CASSYKVSFSGANVLTF
size: few; V: TRBV10-3; D: TRBD1; J: TRBJ2-2; DNA: TGTGCCGGACAGGGGGCCGACACCGGGGAGCTGTTTTTT; CDR3: CAGQGADTGELFF
size: NA; V: TRBV19; D: TRBD1; J: TRBJ2-1; DNA: TGTGCCAGTAGTATAGAACCCCGGGACAGGAATGAGCAGTTCTTC; CDR3: CASSIEPRDRNEQFF
size: once; V: TRBV7-2; D: NA; J: TRBJ2-2; DNA: TGTGCCAACAGCCTCCCTGCCGGAGGGGGACAGACGCTAAACACCGGGGAGCTGTTTTTT; CDR3: CANSLPAGGGQTLNTGELFF
size: NA; V: TRBV5-6; D: TRBD1; J: TRBJ1-2; DNA: TGTGCCAGCAGGGCCCGCGGGGGACAGGAAGGAGCTGGCTACACCTTC; CDR3: CASRARGGQEGAGYTF
size: few; V: TRBV9; D: TRBD2; J: TRBJ2-1; DNA: TGTGCCAGCAGTGGGAGGGAAACTCCCTACAATGAGCAGTTCTTC; CDR3: CASSGRETPYNEQFF
size: NA; V: TRBV6-5; D: NA; J: TRBJ2-1; DNA: TGTGCCAGCAGTTACTCCCGGGATGGGGACAATGAGCAGTTCTTC; CDR3: CASSYSRDGDNEQFF
size: many; V: TRBV7-2; D: NA; J: TRBJ2-4; DNA: TGTGCCAGCAGCTTAGAGGTCAGGGCAGCCAAAAACATTCAGTACTTC; CDR3: CASSLEVRAAKNIQYF
size: few; V: TRBV20-1; D: NA; J: TRBJ2-1; DNA: TGCAGTTCCCTGGGGGGACAATACTACAATGAGCAGTTCTTC; CDR3: CSSLGGQYYNEQFF
size: few; V: TRBV4-2; D: NA; J: TRBJ2-2; DNA: TGTGCCAGCAGCCAAGGGGGCACTGAAACCGGGGAGCTGTTTTTT; CDR3: CASSQGGTETGELFF